This TCR beta chain was captured in a study of cytomegalovirus exposure and HLA in healthy donors. A word on this clone: Its antigen is not known.

The V gene's germline CDR1 is MNHEY and CDR2 SMNVEV (reference sequence). This CDR3 is 17 amino acids long. Trimming pared 8 bases from V and 0 bases from J, leaving 23 bases between. The PCR was carried out with 60 Vbeta primers and 13 Jbeta primers. This table comes from immunoSEQ multiplex PCR, and its TCRdb copy is limited to in-frame clones, with some not included. The data hold approximately 190,000 clones, with 87% observed a single time. The study's findings and limits: In a later analysis, HLA-C alleles had the fewest associated TCRs, DRB1 alleles the most.

These donors counted as nominally healthy when sampled, but unrecorded immune exposures were likely. The sequence derives from a boy aged 2 to 10 in good health and CMV-seronegative. This rearrangement joins TRBV27 to TRBJ2-7; D is perhaps TRBD1 (7 bases). The sequencing input was PBMCs. The CDR3 DNA reads as TGTGCCAGCGGGGAGGTCCTATTCAGGGGGGTCTCCTACGAGCAGTACTTC. It codes for CASGEVLFRGVSYEQYF.